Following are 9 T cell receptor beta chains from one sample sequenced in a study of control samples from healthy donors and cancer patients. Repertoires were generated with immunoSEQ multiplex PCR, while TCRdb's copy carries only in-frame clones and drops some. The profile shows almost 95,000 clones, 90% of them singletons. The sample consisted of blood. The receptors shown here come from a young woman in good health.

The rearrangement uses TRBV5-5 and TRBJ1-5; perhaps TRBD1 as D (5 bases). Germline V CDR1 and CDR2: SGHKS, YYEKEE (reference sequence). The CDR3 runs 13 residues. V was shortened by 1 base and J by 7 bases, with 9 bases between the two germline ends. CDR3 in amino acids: CASSLSGDQPQHF. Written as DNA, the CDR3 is TGTGCCAGCAGCTTGAGCGGGGACCAGCCCCAGCATTTT.

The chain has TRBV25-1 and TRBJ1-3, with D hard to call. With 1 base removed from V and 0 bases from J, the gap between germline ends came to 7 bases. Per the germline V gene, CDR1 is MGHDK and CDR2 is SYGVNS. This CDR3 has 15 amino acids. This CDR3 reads CASSESTSSGNTIYF. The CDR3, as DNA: TGTGCCAGCAGTGAATCTACGAGCTCTGGAAACACCATATATTTT.

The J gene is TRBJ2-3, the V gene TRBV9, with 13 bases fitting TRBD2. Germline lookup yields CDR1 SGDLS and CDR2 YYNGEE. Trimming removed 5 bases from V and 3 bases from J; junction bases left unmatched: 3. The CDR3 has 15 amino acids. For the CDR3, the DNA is TGTGCCAGCAGTGGGACTAGCGGGGTGACAGATACGCAGTATTTT. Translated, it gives CASSGTSGVTDTQYF.

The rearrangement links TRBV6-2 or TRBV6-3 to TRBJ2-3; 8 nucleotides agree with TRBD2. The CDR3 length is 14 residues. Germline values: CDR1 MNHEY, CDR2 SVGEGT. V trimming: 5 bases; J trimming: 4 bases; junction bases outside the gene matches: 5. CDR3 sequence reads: CASSRGGEADTQYF. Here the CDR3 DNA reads TGTGCCAGCAGTCGGGGGGGTGAGGCAGATACGCAGTATTTT.

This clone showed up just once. The CDR3 here is CASSVGLQETQYF. As DNA, the CDR3 is TGTGCCAGCAGCGTGGGCCTCCAAGAGACCCAGTACTTC. The chain is built from TRBV2 and TRBJ2-5, with D hard to call. With 6 bases removed from V and 1 base from J, the gap between germline ends came to 9 bases. The CDR3 sequence is 13 residues long. Germline lookup yields CDR1 SNHLY and CDR2 FYNNEI.

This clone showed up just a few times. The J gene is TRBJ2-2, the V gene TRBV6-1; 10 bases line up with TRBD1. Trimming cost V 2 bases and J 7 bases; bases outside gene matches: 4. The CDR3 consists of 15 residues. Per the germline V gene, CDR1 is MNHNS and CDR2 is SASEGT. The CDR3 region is CASSEWRTGGGELFF. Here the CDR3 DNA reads TGTGCCAGCAGTGAATGGAGGACAGGGGGCGGGGAGCTGTTTTTT.

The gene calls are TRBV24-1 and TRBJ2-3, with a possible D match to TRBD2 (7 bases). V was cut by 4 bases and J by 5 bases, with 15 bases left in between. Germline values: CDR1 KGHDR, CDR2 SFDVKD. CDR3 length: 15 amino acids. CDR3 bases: TGTGCCACCAGTGAATCTCGGGGGGCGGGAGATACGCAGTATTTT. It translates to CATSESRGAGDTQYF.

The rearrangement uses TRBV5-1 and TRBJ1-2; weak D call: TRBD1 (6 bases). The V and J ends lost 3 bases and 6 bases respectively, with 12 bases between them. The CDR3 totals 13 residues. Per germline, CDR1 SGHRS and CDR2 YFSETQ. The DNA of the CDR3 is TGCGCCAGCAGCTCTCCCGGGGGCAATGGCTACACCTTC. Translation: CASSSPGGNGYTF.

The CDR3 bases are TGCGCCAGCAGCTTGGCCCTTGGGACAGGGGGAGATGGCTACACCTTC. This gives the protein CASSLALGTGGDGYTF. This sequence joins TRBV5-1 and TRBJ1-2; TRBD1 aligns across 11 bases. Germline lookup yields CDR1 SGHRS and CDR2 YFSETQ. After removal of 0 bases from V and 6 bases from J, the junction contained 7 bases not matched to a gene. The CDR3 contains 16 residues.